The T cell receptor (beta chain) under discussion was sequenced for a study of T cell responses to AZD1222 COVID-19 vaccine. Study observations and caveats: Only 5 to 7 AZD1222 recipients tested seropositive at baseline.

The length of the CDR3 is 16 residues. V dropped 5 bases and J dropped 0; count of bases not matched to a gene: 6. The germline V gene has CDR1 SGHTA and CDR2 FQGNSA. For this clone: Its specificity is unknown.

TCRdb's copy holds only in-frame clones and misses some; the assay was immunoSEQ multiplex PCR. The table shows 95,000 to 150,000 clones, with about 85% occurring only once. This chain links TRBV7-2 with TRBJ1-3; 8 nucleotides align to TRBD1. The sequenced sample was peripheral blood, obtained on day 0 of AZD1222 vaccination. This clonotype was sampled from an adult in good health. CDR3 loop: CASSPSQGGSGNTIYF. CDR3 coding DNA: TGTGCCAGCAGCCCTTCACAGGGGGGCTCTGGAAACACCATATATTTT.